What follows describes a single T cell receptor (beta chain). The data were taken from a study of graft-versus-host responses after intestinal transplantation. Germline assignment: CDR1 MNHEY and CDR2 SVGAGI. Trimming at V came to 2 bases and at J to 10 bases, leaving 10 bases not matched to a gene. The CDR3 has 16 amino acids. Measured with immunoSEQ multiplex PCR; TCRdb has only the in-frame clones, and not every one. Counted here are 21,000 or so clones, about 88% occurring once; the ten biggest clones make up just over 5%. This specimen was PBMCs, taken roughly 65 days after intestinal transplantation. The origin of this receptor is a human patient who received an intestinal transplant, so some T cells may come from the graft donor. The V and J genes are TRBV6-5 and TRBJ1-6; 8 nucleotides line up with TRBD1. As DNA, the CDR3 is TGTGCCAGCAGTTACCCTACGGCAGGGGGCGAATCACCCCTCCACTTT. Translated: CASSYPTAGGESPLHF.